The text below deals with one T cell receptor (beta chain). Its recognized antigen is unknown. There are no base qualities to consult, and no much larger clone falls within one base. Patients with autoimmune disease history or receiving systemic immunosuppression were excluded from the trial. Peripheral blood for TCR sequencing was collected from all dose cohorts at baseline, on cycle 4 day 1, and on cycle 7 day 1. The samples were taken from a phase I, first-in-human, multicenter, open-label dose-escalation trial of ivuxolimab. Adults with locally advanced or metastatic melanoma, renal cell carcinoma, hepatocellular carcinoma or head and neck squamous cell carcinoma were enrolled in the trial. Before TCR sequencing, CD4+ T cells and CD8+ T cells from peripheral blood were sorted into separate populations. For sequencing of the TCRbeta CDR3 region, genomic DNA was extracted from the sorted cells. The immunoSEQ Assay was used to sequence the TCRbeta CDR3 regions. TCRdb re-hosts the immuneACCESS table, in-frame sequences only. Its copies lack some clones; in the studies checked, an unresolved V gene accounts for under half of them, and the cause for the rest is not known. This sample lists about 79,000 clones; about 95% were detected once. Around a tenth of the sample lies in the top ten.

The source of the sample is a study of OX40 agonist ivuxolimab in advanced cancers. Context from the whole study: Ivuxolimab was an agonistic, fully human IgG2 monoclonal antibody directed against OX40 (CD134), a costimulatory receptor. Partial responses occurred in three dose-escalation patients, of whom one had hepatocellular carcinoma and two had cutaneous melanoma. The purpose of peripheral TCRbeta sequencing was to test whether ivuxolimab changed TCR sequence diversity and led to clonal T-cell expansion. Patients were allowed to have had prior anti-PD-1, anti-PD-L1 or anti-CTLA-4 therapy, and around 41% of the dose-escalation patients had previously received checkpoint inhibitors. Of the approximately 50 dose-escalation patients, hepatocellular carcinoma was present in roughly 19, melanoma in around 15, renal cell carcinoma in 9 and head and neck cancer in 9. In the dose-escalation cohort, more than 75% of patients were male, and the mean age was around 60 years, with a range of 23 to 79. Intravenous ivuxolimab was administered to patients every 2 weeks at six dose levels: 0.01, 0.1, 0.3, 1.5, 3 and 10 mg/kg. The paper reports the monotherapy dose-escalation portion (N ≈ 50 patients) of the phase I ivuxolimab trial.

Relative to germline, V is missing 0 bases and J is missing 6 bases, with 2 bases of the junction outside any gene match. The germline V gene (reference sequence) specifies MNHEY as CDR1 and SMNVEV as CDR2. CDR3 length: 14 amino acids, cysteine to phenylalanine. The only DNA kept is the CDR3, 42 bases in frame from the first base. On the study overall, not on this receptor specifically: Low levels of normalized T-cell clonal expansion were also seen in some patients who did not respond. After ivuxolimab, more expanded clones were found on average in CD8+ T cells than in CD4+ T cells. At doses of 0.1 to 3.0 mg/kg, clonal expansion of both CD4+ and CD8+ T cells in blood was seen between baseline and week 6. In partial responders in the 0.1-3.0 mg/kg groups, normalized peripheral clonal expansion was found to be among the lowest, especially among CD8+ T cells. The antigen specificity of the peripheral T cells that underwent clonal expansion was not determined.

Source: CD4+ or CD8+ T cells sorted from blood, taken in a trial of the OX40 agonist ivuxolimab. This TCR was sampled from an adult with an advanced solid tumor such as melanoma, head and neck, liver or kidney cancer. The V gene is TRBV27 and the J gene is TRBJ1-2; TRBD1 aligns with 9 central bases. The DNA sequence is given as TGTGCCAGCAGTTTATCTGGGACAGGGCATGGCTACACCTTC. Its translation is CASSLSGTGHGYTF.